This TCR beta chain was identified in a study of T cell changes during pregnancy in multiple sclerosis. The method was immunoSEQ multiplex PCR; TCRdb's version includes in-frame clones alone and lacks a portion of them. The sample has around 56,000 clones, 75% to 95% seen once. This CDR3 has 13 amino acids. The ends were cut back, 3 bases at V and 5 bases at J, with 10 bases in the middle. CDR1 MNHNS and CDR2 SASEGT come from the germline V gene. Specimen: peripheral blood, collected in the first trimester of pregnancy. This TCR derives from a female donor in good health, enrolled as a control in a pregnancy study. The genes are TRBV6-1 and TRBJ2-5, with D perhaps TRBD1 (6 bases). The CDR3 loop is CASSEVDRETQYF. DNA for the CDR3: TGTGCCAGCAGTGAGGTAGACAGGGAGACCCAGTACTTC.